A single sample is the source of the 3 T cell receptor beta chains below, sequenced in a study of T cell clones after liver transplantation. Generated by immunoSEQ multiplex PCR, the TCRdb table keeps only in-frame clones and is missing some. The sample comprises roughly 56,000 clones, 55% to 75% of which are singletons, and 7.5% to 10% rests with the top ten. The material was CD4+ T cells from blood, obtained approximately 54 months after liver transplant. The receptors come from a human patient who received a liver transplant. The T cells may come from the graft donor.

This chain uses TRBV10-3 with TRBJ2-7; TRBD2 aligns across 8 bases. The V gene end was trimmed by 3 bases and the J gene end by 5 bases; junction bases not matched to a gene: 12. CDR3 length: 16 amino acids. Germline values: CDR1 ENHRY, CDR2 SYGVKD. CDR3 nucleotide sequence: TGTGCCATCAGTGATTCGGTCGGGGGGGCCGGAGACGAGCAGTACTTC. It translates to CAISDSVGGAGDEQYF.

The chain employs TRBV4-1 and TRBJ1-4; TRBD1 might be the D (5 bases). V lost 1 base and J lost 5, with 20 bases in between. Germline V gene sequence: CDR1 MGHRA, CDR2 YSYEKL. The CDR3 runs 18 residues. CDR3 bases: TGCGCCAGCAGCCAAGCTTCTGGGGGTGGGGCCGGCAATGAAAAACTGTTTTTT. The encoded protein is CASSQASGGGAGNEKLFF.

The sample holds a few counts of this clone. The chain uses TRBV18 and TRBJ2-5; perhaps TRBD2 as D (6 bases). Germline V lookup: CDR1 KGHSH, CDR2 LQKENI. Trimming stripped 2 bases from V and 1 base from J, with 17 bases between. The CDR3 covers 17 residues. The CDR3 spells CASSPFGEVRSQETQYF. In nucleotides, the CDR3 is TGTGCCAGCTCACCATTCGGGGAGGTCCGCTCCCAAGAGACCCAGTACTTC.